This T cell receptor (beta chain) was documented in a study of blood T cell repertoires in COVID-19. Study-level information: The study drew acute and convalescent COVID-19 samples from the United States, Italy and Spain.

Assay: immunoSEQ multiplex PCR; the TCRdb copy retains only in-frame clones and omits some. Of roughly 300,000 clones in the sample, nearly 90% were seen once. Germline CDR1 and CDR2: SGHNT and YENEEA. The V and J ends lost 3 bases and 1 base respectively, with 14 bases between them. CDR3 size: 16 residues. Sequences were obtained from peripheral blood. The sequence was collected from a man aged 18 to 29 with active or convalescent COVID-19. This chain connects TRBV11-3 to TRBJ2-3; D may be TRBD1 (5 bases). CDR3 coding DNA: TGTGCCAGCAGCTTCGGGCGTTTAGGGGGCACAGATACGCAGTATTTT. It is translated as CASSFGRLGGTDTQYF.